This is a list of T cell receptor beta chains from one sample in a study of T cell changes during pregnancy in multiple sclerosis. Libraries were prepared by immunoSEQ multiplex PCR; TCRdb keeps only in-frame clonotypes and omits some of them. Altogether about 42,000 clones are present, approximately 90% being singletons, with the ten largest covering around 1%. The sample consisted of CD4+ T cells from peripheral blood mononuclear cells, taken in the second trimester of pregnancy. The source is a female donor with multiple sclerosis, enrolled in a pregnancy study. CDR3s include the opening cysteine and the closing phenylalanine or tryptophan. A D gene is named only where the DNA matches it firmly. A row's size may be missing; if present it is once, few, many or a size class.

CDR3 DNA,CDR3 protein,V gene,clone size,D gene,J gene
TGTGCCAGCTCACCCTGGACAGCTAACACTGAAGCTTTCTTT,CASSPWTANTEAFF,TRBV18,.,.,TRBJ1-1
TGTGCCATCAGTGAAGACAGTCATTACAACTATGGCTACACCTTC,CAISEDSHYNYGYTF,TRBV10-3,.,.,TRBJ1-2
TGCAGCGTCCGGGGGGGCGGGAGAGGAGAGACCCAGTACTTC,CSVRGGGRGETQYF,TRBV29-1,once,TRBD2,TRBJ2-5
TGTGCCAGCAGCTTACTCAGGCCCTCGAACACCGGGGAGCTGTTTTTT,CASSLLRPSNTGELFF,TRBV7-2,.,.,TRBJ2-2
TGTGCCAGCAGTTTTAGGGGGTCGGAGACCCAGTACTTC,CASSFRGSETQYF,TRBV27,.,.,TRBJ2-5
TGTGCCAGCAGCTTAGAAGTCGGGACTAGCGGGTCTGACGAGCAGTACTTC,CASSLEVGTSGSDEQYF,TRBV7-9,once,TRBD2,TRBJ2-7
TGTGCCAGCGGCATCCAGGGGACCCAGTACTTC,CASGIQGTQYF,TRBV2,.,.,TRBJ2-5
TGTGCCAGCAGCCCCAGGAACCCCTACGAGCAGTACTTC,CASSPRNPYEQYF,TRBV28,.,.,TRBJ2-7
TGTGCCAGTAGCCCGGGACAGCGCTTCCATAGCAATCAGCCCCAGCATTTT,CASSPGQRFHSNQPQHF,TRBV19,.,TRBD1,TRBJ1-5
TGTGCCTGGGGACAGGGGAGGACTTTCTTT,CAWGQGRTFF,TRBV30,.,TRBD1,TRBJ1-1
TGTGCCAGAAGTTTTTGTAACAGGAGCAATCAGCCCCAGCATTTT,CARSFCNRSNQPQHF,TRBV5-3,.,.,TRBJ1-5
TGTGCCAGCAGCAAAGTAGGGGGCCGATTAAAAGGTGAAGCTTTCTTT,CASSKVGGRLKGEAFF,TRBV21-1,once,.,TRBJ1-1
TGTGCCAGTAGGGGAGTTGGCACCCCTAGACGGGGCTACACCTTC,CASRGVGTPRRGYTF,TRBV19,.,.,TRBJ1-2
TGTGCCAGTAGTACGACTAGCCCCCTCGCGTGGCATACGCAGTATTTT,CASSTTSPLAWHTQYF,TRBV19,.,TRBD2,TRBJ2-3
TGTGCTAGCAGCTCCTCTAGCGGCCTCCACAATGAGCAGTTCTTC,CASSSSSGLHNEQFF,TRBV7-7,medium-sized,TRBD2,TRBJ2-1
TGTGCCAGCAGTCCTACCTCCCGTGAAAAACTGTTTTTT,CASSPTSREKLFF,TRBV6-5,.,.,TRBJ1-4
TGTGCCATCAGTGAGTCCGCTAGCGAAAACCTTTTC,CAISESASENLF,TRBV10-3,.,.,TRBJ2-3
TGTGCCAGTAGTATAGCAGGCAGGGTAAACCAGCCCCAGCATTTT,CASSIAGRVNQPQHF,TRBV19,.,.,TRBJ1-5
TGTGCCAGCAGCTCTCAACAGGGGAACACTGAAGCTTTCTTT,CASSSQQGNTEAFF,TRBV9,.,.,TRBJ1-1
TGTGCCAGCAGCTTAGGTAACAAAGAAGAGACCCAGTACTTC,CASSLGNKEETQYF,TRBV11-3,once,.,TRBJ2-5
TGTGCCAGCAGCCTGAGAGCTACCGGGGAGCTGTTTTTT,CASSLRATGELFF,TRBV7-8,.,.,TRBJ2-2
TGTGCCAGCAGTGAGGTGGGAGGGCGCCACAATGAGCAGTTCTTC,CASSEVGGRHNEQFF,TRBV2,.,TRBD2,TRBJ2-1
TGCGCCAGCAGCCAAGATCGACTGGTTAGGGAAAAACTGTTTTTT,CASSQDRLVREKLFF,TRBV4-3,few,.,TRBJ1-4